This T cell receptor (beta chain) was captured in a study of blood T cell repertoires in COVID-19. Study as a whole: Sites in the United States, Italy and Spain provided acute and convalescent COVID-19 samples.

The CDR3 consists of 14 residues. V shed 2 bases and J 5 bases; nucleotides not matched to a gene: 6. The germline V gene encodes CDR1 ENHRY and CDR2 SYGVKD. Sequencing used immunoSEQ multiplex PCR; TCRdb keeps in-frame clones, though not all of them. Of some 32,000 clones in the sample, about nine tenths were seen once. The specimen sequenced was peripheral blood. The chain couples TRBV10-3 to TRBJ2-7; 7 bases are a match to TRBD2. The origin of this receptor is a man in his sixties with active COVID-19. CDR3 in DNA: TGTGCCATCAGTGAGCCTAGCGGCCGGGACGAGCAGTACTTC. Translated, it gives CAISEPSGRDEQYF.